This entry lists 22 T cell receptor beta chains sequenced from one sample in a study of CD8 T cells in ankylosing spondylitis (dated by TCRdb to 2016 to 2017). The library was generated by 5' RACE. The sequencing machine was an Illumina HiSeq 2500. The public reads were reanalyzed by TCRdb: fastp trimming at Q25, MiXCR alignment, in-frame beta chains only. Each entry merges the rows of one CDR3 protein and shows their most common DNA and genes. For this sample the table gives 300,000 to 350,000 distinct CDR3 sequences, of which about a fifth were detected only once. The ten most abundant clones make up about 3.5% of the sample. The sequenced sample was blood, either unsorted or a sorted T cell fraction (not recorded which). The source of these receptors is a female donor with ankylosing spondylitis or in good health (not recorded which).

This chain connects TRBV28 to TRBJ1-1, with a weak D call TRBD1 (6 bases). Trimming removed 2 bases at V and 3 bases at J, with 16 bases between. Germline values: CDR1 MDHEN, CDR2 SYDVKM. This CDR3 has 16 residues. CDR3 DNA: TGTGCCAGCAGTTTAAGGCAGGGGACGGGATACACTGAAGCTTTCTTT. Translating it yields CASSLRQGTGYTEAFF.

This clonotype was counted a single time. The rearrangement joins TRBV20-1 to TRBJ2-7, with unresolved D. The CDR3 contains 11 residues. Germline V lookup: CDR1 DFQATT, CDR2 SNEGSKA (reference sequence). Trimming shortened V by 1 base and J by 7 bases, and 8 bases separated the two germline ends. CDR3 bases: TGCAGTGCTAGAGTGGCCCGGGAGCAGTACTTC. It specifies CSARVAREQYF.

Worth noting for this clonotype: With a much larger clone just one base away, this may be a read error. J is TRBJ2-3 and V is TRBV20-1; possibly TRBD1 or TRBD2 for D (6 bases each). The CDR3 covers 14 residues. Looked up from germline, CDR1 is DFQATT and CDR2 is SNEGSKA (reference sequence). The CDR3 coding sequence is TGCAGTACTAGCCGGGACACCTCGCGGGATACGCAGTATTTT. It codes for CSTSRDTSRDTQYF.

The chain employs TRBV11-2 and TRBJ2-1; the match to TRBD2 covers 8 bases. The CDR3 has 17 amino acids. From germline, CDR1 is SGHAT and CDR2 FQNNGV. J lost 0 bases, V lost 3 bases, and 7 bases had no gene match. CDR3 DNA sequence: TGTGCCAGCAGCTTTACTAGCGGAGGGGTCTCCTACAATGAGCAGTTCTTC. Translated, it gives CASSFTSGGVSYNEQFF.

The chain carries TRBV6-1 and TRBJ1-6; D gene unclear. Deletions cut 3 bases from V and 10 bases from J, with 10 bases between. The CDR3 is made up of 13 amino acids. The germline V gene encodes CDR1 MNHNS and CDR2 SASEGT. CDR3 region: CASSEVFESPLHF. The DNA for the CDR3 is TGTGCCAGCAGTGAGGTTTTTGAATCACCCCTCCACTTT.

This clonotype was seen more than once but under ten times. This CDR3 reads CAISVQRERLDTQYF. The CDR3 nucleotides read TGTGCCATCAGTGTACAGCGGGAGCGTTTGGATACGCAGTATTTT. The chain couples TRBV10-3 to TRBJ2-3; 8 bases align to TRBD2. This CDR3 has 15 residues. Germline CDR1 ENHRY, CDR2 SYGVKD. V was pared by 4 bases and J by 6 bases, with 9 bases of the junction left unmatched.

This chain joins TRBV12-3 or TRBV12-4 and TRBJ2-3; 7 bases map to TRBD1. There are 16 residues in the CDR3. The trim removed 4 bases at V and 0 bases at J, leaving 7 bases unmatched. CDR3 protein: CASSSGQAHSTDTQYF. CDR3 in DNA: TGTGCCAGCAGTTCAGGACAGGCCCATAGCACAGATACGCAGTATTTT.

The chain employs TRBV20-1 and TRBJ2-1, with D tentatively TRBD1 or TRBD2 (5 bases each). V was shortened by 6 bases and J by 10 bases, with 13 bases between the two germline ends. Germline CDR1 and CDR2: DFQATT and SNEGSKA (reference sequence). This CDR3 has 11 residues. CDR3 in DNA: TGCAGTGCCACCGGGACCGCCGAGCAGTTCTTC. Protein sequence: CSATGTAEQFF.

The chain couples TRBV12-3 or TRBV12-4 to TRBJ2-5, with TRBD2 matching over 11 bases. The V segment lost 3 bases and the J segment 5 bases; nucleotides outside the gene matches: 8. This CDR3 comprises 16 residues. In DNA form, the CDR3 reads TGTGCCAGCAGTTTCGGTAGCGGGAGGGCTAAGGAGACCCAGTACTTC. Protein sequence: CASSFGSGRAKETQYF.

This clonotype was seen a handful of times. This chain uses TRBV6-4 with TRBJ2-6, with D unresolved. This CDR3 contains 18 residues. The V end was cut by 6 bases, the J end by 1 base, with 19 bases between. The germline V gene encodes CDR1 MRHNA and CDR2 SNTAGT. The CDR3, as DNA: TGTGCCAGCAGCCCAGATTCTCAACTCTCGTCTGGGGCCAACGTCCTGACTTTC. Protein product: CASSPDSQLSSGANVLTF.

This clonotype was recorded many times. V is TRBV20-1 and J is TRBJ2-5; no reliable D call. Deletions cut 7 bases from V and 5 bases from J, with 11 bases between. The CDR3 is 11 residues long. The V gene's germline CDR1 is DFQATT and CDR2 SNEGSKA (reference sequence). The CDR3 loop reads CSVSDRETQYF. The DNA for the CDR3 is TGCAGTGTTTCCGACCGGGAGACCCAGTACTTC.

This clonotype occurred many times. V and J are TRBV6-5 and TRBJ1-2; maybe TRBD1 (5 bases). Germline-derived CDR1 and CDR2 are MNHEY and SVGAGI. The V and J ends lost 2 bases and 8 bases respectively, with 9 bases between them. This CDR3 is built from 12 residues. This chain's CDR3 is CASSYEGRGYTF. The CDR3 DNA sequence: TGTGCCAGCAGTTACGAGGGACGGGGCTACACCTTC.

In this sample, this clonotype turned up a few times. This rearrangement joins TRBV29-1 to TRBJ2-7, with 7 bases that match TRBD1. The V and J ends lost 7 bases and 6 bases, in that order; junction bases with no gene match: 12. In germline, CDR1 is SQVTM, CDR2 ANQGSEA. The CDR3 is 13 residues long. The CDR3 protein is CSAGDRAGREQYF. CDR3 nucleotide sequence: TGCAGCGCGGGTGACAGGGCCGGCCGCGAGCAGTACTTC.

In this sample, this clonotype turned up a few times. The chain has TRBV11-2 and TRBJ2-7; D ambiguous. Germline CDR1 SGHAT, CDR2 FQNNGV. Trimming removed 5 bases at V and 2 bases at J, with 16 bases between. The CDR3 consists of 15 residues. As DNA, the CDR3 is TGTGCCAGCAGCGAAGGCTTCTCCTTAACCTACGAGCAGTACTTC. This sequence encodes CASSEGFSLTYEQYF.

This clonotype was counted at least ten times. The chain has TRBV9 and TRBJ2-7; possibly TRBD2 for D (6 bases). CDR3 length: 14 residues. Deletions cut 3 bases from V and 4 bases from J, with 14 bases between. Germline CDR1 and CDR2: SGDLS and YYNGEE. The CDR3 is CASSAHQAGYEQYF. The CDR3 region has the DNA TGTGCCAGCAGCGCCCACCAGGCGGGATACGAGCAGTACTTC.

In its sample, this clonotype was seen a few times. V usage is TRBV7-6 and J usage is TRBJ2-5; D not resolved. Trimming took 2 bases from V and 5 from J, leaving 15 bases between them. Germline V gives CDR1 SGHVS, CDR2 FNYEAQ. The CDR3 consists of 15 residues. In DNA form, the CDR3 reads TGTGCCAGCAGCTTATTAGGTGGCCCCCGCGAGACCCAGTACTTC. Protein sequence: CASSLLGGPRETQYF.

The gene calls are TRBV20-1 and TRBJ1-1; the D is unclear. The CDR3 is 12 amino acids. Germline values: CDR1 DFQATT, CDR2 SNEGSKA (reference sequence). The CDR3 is CSLPRGNTEAFF. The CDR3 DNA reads TGCAGCTTGCCTCGGGGGAACACTGAAGCTTTCTTT.

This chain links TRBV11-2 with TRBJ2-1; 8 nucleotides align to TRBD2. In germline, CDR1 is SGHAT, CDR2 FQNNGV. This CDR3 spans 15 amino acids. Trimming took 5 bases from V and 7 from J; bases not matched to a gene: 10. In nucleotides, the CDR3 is TGTGCCAGCAGCCCTAATAGCGGGATTGGTAATGAGCAGTTCTTC. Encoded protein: CASSPNSGIGNEQFF.

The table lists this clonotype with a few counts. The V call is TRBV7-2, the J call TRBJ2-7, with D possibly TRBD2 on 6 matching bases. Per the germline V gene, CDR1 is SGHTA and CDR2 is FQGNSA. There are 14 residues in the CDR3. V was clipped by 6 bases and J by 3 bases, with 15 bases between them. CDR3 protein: CASSPREFGYEQYF. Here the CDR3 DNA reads TGTGCCAGCAGTCCCCGGGAGTTCGGCTACGAGCAGTACTTC.

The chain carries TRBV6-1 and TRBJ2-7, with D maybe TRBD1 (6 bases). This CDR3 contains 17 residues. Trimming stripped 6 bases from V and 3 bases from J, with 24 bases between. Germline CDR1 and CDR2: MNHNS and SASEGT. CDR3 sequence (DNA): TGTGCCAGCAGCCGTGACAGGCTCACTACGGGGTACTACGAGCAGTACTTC. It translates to CASSRDRLTTGYYEQYF.

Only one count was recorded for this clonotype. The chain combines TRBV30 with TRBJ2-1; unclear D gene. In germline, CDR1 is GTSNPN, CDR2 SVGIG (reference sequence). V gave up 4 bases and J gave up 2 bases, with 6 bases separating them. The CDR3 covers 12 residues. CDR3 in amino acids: CAWKTTYNEQFF. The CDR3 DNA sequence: TGTGCCTGGAAGACAACCTACAATGAGCAGTTCTTC.

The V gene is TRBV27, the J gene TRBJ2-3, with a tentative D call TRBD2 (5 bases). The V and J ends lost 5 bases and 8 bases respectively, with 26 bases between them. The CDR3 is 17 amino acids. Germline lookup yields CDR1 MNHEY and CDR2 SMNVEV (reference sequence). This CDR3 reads CASSNLTPPGRGSTQYF. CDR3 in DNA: TGTGCCAGCAGTAACCTGACTCCTCCCGGACGGGGATCTACGCAGTATTTT.